One and the same sample provided the 30 T cell receptor beta chains below, sequenced in a study of cytomegalovirus exposure and HLA in healthy donors. The PCR had 60 Vbeta and 13 Jbeta primers. Repertoires were generated with immunoSEQ multiplex PCR, while TCRdb's copy carries only in-frame clones and drops some. The table lists over 65,000 clones, roughly 80% of them singletons, with under 15% in the top ten. Sequenced sample: PBMCs. These receptors all come from a human donor in good health.

The chain joins TRBV6-1 to TRBJ1-5; 9 nucleotides agree with TRBD1. This CDR3 has 14 residues. CDR1 is MNHNS, CDR2 SASEGT, per germline. Germline trimming cut 4 bases from V and 5 bases from J; bases unmatched to any gene: 3. CDR3 DNA sequence: TGTGCCAGCAGTGCCTGGACAGGGGATCAGCCCCAGCATTTT. Its translation: CASSAWTGDQPQHF.

This chain connects TRBV7-6 to TRBJ1-6, with a tentative D call TRBD1 (5 bases). The CDR3 covers 14 residues. CDR1 and CDR2 (germline): SGHVS, FNYEAQ. Trimming shortened V by 0 bases and J by 6 bases, and 6 bases separated the two germline ends. CDR3 sequence: CASSLAGGNSPLHF. In nucleotides, the CDR3 is TGTGCCAGCAGCTTAGCGGGGGGTAATTCACCCCTCCACTTT. Using reference TRBV7-6 and TRBJ1-6 for the parts outside the CDR3, the full variable domain is GAGVSQSPRYKVTKRGQDVALRCDPISGHVSLYWYRQALGQGPEFLTYFNYEAQQDKSGLPNDRFSAERPEGSISTLTIQRTEQRDSAMYRCASSLAGGNSPLHFGNGTRLTVT.

This rearrangement joins TRBV7-8 to TRBJ1-3; D remains ambiguous. Germline loops: CDR1 SGHVS, CDR2 FQNEAQ. The CDR3 loop spans 17 amino acids. V lost 2 bases and J lost 4, with 18 bases in between. The CDR3, as DNA: TGTGCCAGCAGCTTAAATCTCGGAGCCCGCGGGGGAAACACCATATATTTT. Its translation is CASSLNLGARGGNTIYF.

Here the CDR3 DNA reads TGTGCCAGCAGTTCCTGGACAGGCGGCACAGATACGCAGTATTTT. Its protein is CASSSWTGGTDTQYF. The rearrangement links TRBV7-8 to TRBJ2-3; the match to TRBD1 covers 7 bases. This CDR3 comprises 15 residues. Trimming at V came to 6 bases and at J to 1 base, leaving 7 bases not matched to a gene. Germline V gene data show CDR1 as SGHVS and CDR2 as FQNEAQ. Full variable domain (rest looked up from reference TRBV7-8 and TRBJ2-3): GAGVSQSPRYKVAKRGQDVALRCDPISGHVSLFWYQQALGQGPEFLTYFQNEAQLDKSGLPSDRFFAERPEGSVSTLKIQRTQQEDSAVYLCASSSWTGGTDTQYFGPGTRLTVL.

This clone has only one observation. The rearrangement links TRBV4-2 to TRBJ2-3; TRBD2 matches at 12 bases. The V and J ends lost 0 bases and 2 bases, in that order; junction bases with no gene match: 6. The CDR3 is made up of 18 amino acids. CDR1 and CDR2 from the germline V gene are LGHNA and YNFKEQ. The CDR3, as DNA: TGTGCCAGCAGCCAAGATTGGCTAGCGGGGGGGACCACAGATACGCAGTATTTT. Its protein product is CASSQDWLAGGTTDTQYF.

The chain employs TRBV25-1 and TRBJ2-1, with TRBD2 matching 8 bases. CDR3 length equals 14 residues. Per germline, CDR1 MGHDK and CDR2 SYGVNS. V trimming: 8 bases; J trimming: 3 bases; junction bases outside the gene matches: 6. DNA for the CDR3: TGTGCCAGCCAAAGGACTAGCAGCTACAATGAGCAGTTCTTC. It codes for CASQRTSSYNEQFF.

The gene calls are TRBV27 and TRBJ1-3; D unresolved. V was pared by 0 bases and J by 0 bases, with 9 bases between. CDR3 length: 16 residues. The germline V gene has CDR1 MNHEY and CDR2 SMNVEV (reference sequence). CDR3 sequence: CASSLSRAASGNTIYF. CDR3 nucleotides: TGTGCCAGCAGTTTATCGAGGGCCGCCTCTGGAAACACCATATATTTT.

The chain is built from TRBV5-8 and TRBJ2-1, with 14 bases identical to TRBD2. From germline, CDR1 is SGHTS and CDR2 YDEGEE. The CDR3 runs to 16 residues. The ends lost 3 bases at V and 12 bases at J; junction bases unmatched: 11. The CDR3 DNA reads as TGTGCCAGCAGCTCGGGACTAGCGGGGGCCGAGTCAGGGCAGTTCTTC. It is translated as CASSSGLAGAESGQFF.

This rearrangement joins TRBV5-4 to TRBJ1-6, with D tentatively TRBD1 (5 bases). Germline lookup yields CDR1 SGHNT and CDR2 YYREEE (reference sequence). The CDR3 contains 15 residues. Trimming cost V 3 bases and J 8 bases, with 15 bases left between them. The CDR3 spells CASSWGGPRDSPLHF. CDR3 nucleotides: TGTGCCAGCAGCTGGGGGGGACCACGCGATTCACCCCTCCACTTT.

The CDR3: CASRWRGTNEKLFF. CDR3 in DNA: TGTGCCAGCAGGTGGAGGGGTACTAATGAAAAACTGTTTTTT. The chain has TRBV5-6 and TRBJ1-4; TRBD1 might be the D (5 bases). The germline V gene has CDR1 SGHDT and CDR2 YYEEEE. CDR3 length: 14 residues. Trimming removed 5 bases at V and 2 bases at J, with 10 bases between.

The rearrangement links TRBV6-6 to TRBJ2-7; 8 bases are a match to TRBD2. This CDR3 is built from 14 residues. The ends lost 6 bases at V and 5 bases at J; junction bases unmatched: 9. The V gene's germline CDR1 is MNHNY and CDR2 SVGAGI (reference sequence). The CDR3 protein is CASSRSGGEDEQYF. CDR3 nucleotide sequence: TGTGCCAGCAGCCGCAGCGGGGGTGAGGACGAGCAGTACTTC.

This clone was detected only once. The gene calls are TRBV2 and TRBJ2-5; D perhaps matches TRBD2 (5 bases). V was pared by 10 bases and J by 9 bases, with 12 bases between. CDR3 length: 10 residues. The germline V gene encodes CDR1 SNHLY and CDR2 FYNNEI. The CDR3 DNA reads as TGTGCCACCGACGGAGGAGCCCAGTACTTC. Translation gives CATDGGAQYF.

The chain is built from TRBV27 and TRBJ1-5; 7 bases align to TRBD1. The CDR3 runs to 13 residues. Germline trimming cut 6 bases from V and 5 bases from J; bases unmatched to any gene: 4. Germline CDR1 is MNHEY and CDR2 is SMNVEV (reference sequence). CDR3 protein: CASRQGFDQPQHF. The CDR3 DNA reads TGTGCCAGCAGACAGGGGTTCGATCAGCCCCAGCATTTT.

V usage is TRBV2 and J usage is TRBJ2-3; 9 positions agree with TRBD2. This CDR3 is 17 amino acids long. Looked up from germline, CDR1 is SNHLY and CDR2 is FYNNEI. The trim removed 0 bases at V and 2 bases at J, leaving 6 bases unmatched. The CDR3 loop reads CASSEATTSGLTDTQYF. CDR3 DNA sequence: TGTGCCAGCAGTGAAGCGACGACTAGCGGACTCACAGATACGCAGTATTTT.

The CDR3 coding sequence is TGTGCCAGCAGCCCAACAGGGGGCAATCAGCCCCAGCATTTT. It yields the protein CASSPTGGNQPQHF. V is TRBV6-5 and J is TRBJ1-5; TRBD1 matches 7 bases. J was trimmed by 2 bases and V by 6 bases; bases with no gene match: 4. CDR3 length equals 14 residues. Germline assignment: CDR1 MNHEY and CDR2 SVGAGI.

This clone came up a few times. Germline and junction disagree at one end, which may indicate a read error. This chain uses TRBV5-6 with TRBJ1-2, with TRBD1 identical over 7 bases. The CDR3 has 13 amino acids. From germline, CDR1 is SGHDT and CDR2 YYEEEE. This chain's CDR3 is CASSSGQAYGYPF. The CDR3, as DNA: TGTGCCAGCAGTTCCGGACAGGCCTATGGCTACCCCTTC.

This chain joins TRBV7-8 and TRBJ2-7; 8 bases are shared with TRBD1. The germline gives CDR1 SGHVS, CDR2 FQNEAQ. V was pared by 5 bases and J by 2 bases, with 8 bases of the junction left unmatched. The CDR3 is 15 residues long. For the CDR3, the DNA is TGTGCCAGCAGCACCAGGACAGGGATAGCCTACGAGCAGTACTTC. It yields the protein CASSTRTGIAYEQYF.

This chain joins TRBV5-1 and TRBJ1-1; 7 positions agree with TRBD1. Germline trimming cut 4 bases from V and 0 bases from J; bases unmatched to any gene: 6. This CDR3 is built from 15 residues. Germline V gene sequence: CDR1 SGHRS, CDR2 YFSETQ. The CDR3 region is CASSGGDRVNTEAFF. CDR3 coding DNA: TGCGCCAGCAGCGGCGGGGACAGAGTGAACACTGAAGCTTTCTTT.

The chain is built from TRBV5-1 and TRBJ2-2, with 8 bases lining up with TRBD1. V was clipped by 4 bases and J by 2 bases; unmatched bases: 7. Germline lookup yields CDR1 SGHRS and CDR2 YFSETQ. The CDR3 runs to 16 residues. CDR3 nucleotides: TGCGCCAGCAGCCACCCCGGACAGGGAAACACCGGGGAGCTGTTTTTT. Amino acid sequence: CASSHPGQGNTGELFF.

This clone is categorized as large. Distinct nucleotide sequences in the sample also encode this CDR3. The CDR3 coding sequence is TGTGCCAGCACAGGGGGTGGCACAGATACGCAGTATTTT. Translated, it gives CASTGGGTDTQYF. The V call is TRBV2, the J call TRBJ2-3, with TRBD1 identical over 7 bases. Germline assignment: CDR1 SNHLY and CDR2 FYNNEI. This CDR3 is built from 13 residues. V shed 7 bases, J shed 1 base, and the junction held 2 bases outside the gene matches.

The CDR3: CASSTQGSNEQYF. The CDR3 nucleotides are TGTGCCAGTAGTACCCAGGGGAGCAACGAGCAGTACTTC. V usage is TRBV19 and J usage is TRBJ2-7, with D perhaps matching TRBD1 (6 bases). Germline loops: CDR1 LNHDA, CDR2 SQIVND (reference sequence). The CDR3 extends over 13 amino acids. Trimming left V 4 bases short and J 5 bases short, with 12 bases between. Supplemented by reference TRBV19 and TRBJ2-7, the full variable domain reads DGGITQSPKYLFRKEGQNVTLSCEQNLNHDAMYWYRQDPGQGLRLIYYSQIVNDFQKGDIAEGYSVSREKKESFPLTVTSAQKNPTAFYLCASSTQGSNEQYFGPGTRLTVT.

This clone was picked up a small number of times. The rearrangement links TRBV7-2 to TRBJ1-1; the match to TRBD1 covers 10 bases. This CDR3 region has 15 residues. The junction had 7 bases not matched to a gene; V was cut back by 4 bases and J by 5 bases. Germline CDR1 SGHTA, CDR2 FQGNSA. CDR3 nucleotide sequence: TGTGCCAGCAGCTCGCCGGGACAGGGGAGAACTGAAGCTTTCTTT. This gives the protein CASSSPGQGRTEAFF. The full variable domain, its missing parts supplied by reference TRBV7-2 and TRBJ1-1, is GAGVSQSPSNKVTEKGKDVELRCDPISGHTALYWYRQSLGQGLEFLIYFQGNSAPDKSGLPSDRFSAERTGGSVSTLTIQRTQQEDSAVYLCASSSPGQGRTEAFFGQGTRLTVV.

The gene calls are TRBV7-8 and TRBJ2-1; TRBD2 matches at 7 bases. Trimming at V came to 1 base and at J to 4 bases, leaving 4 bases not matched to a gene. The CDR3 contains 15 residues. Germline CDR1 SGHVS, CDR2 FQNEAQ. The CDR3 spells CASSLDLAVYNEQFF. The CDR3, as DNA: TGTGCCAGCAGCTTAGACCTAGCGGTTTACAATGAGCAGTTCTTC.

The rearrangement joins TRBV27 to TRBJ2-5; no clear D. The CDR3 is made up of 14 amino acids. Germline CDR1 is MNHEY and CDR2 is SMNVEV (reference sequence). Trimming removed 4 bases at V and 2 bases at J, with 11 bases between. CDR3 region: CASSSQAGQETQYF. The CDR3 DNA sequence: TGTGCCAGCAGTTCGCAGGCCGGACAAGAGACCCAGTACTTC.

This clone was seen just once. The chain joins TRBV9 to TRBJ1-4, with a tentative D call TRBD1 (5 bases). From germline, CDR1 is SGDLS and CDR2 YYNGEE. The CDR3 is 15 amino acids. V was shortened by 3 bases and J by 6 bases, with 15 bases between the two germline ends. CDR3 nucleotides: TGTGCCAGCAGCGGGGGATGGGGGGAGTATGAAAAACTGTTTTTT. The encoded protein is CASSGGWGEYEKLFF.

The chain combines TRBV15 with TRBJ1-2; possibly TRBD1 for D (6 bases). With 0 bases removed from V and 7 bases from J, the gap between germline ends came to 18 bases. The germline V gene encodes CDR1 LNHNV and CDR2 YYDKDF (reference sequence). The length of the CDR3 is 16 residues. Written as DNA, the CDR3 is TGTGCCACCAGCAGAGATAGGGGGTGGGGTGGGGTTGGCTACACCTTC. It yields the protein CATSRDRGWGGVGYTF.

This rearrangement joins TRBV7-8 to TRBJ2-7; 8 bases line up with TRBD1. The germline V gene encodes CDR1 SGHVS and CDR2 FQNEAQ. Trimming cost V 5 bases and J 4 bases; bases outside gene matches: 4. The CDR3 is 13 amino acids. The CDR3 region is CASSLDRVYEQYF. For the CDR3, the DNA is TGTGCCAGCAGCCTGGACAGGGTTTACGAGCAGTACTTC.

This clone has only a few counts. The rearrangement uses TRBV5-4 and TRBJ1-1; tentatively, D is TRBD1 (5 bases). Per germline, CDR1 SGHNT and CDR2 YYREEE (reference sequence). Trimming removed 3 bases from V and 3 bases from J, with 6 bases in between. The CDR3 runs 12 residues. CDR3 loop: CASSWGDTEAFF. DNA of the CDR3: TGTGCCAGCAGCTGGGGGGACACTGAAGCTTTCTTT.

V usage is TRBV28 and J usage is TRBJ2-1, with 8 nucleotides matching TRBD1. CDR3 size: 16 residues. Trimming took 5 bases from V and 7 from J; bases not matched to a gene: 13. Looked up from germline, CDR1 is MDHEN and CDR2 is SYDVKM. This CDR3 is CASSPPNRGSMNEQFF. The CDR3 nucleotides are TGTGCCAGCAGTCCCCCAAACAGGGGGTCTATGAATGAGCAGTTCTTC.

The chain combines TRBV2 with TRBJ2-5; D uncertain. V lost 7 bases and J 5 bases, leaving 14 bases between the germline ends. The germline V gene encodes CDR1 SNHLY and CDR2 FYNNEI. The length of the CDR3 is 13 residues. CDR3 loop: CASNAFNGETQYF. CDR3 nucleotides: TGTGCCAGCAATGCTTTCAACGGGGAGACCCAGTACTTC.